Below are 20 T cell receptor beta chains sequenced from a single sample in a study of CD8+ T cells in alopecia areata. Described treatment: oral pan-JAK inhibitor, 5-10 mg twice daily. Reverse transcription of extracted RNA yielded cDNA, which provided the sequencing template. This table comes from immunoSEQ multiplex PCR, and its TCRdb copy is limited to in-frame clones, with some not included. The sample has about 210,000 clones, more than 45% seen once; the top ten hold roughly 1.4%. The sample in question was CD4+ T cells sorted from blood, obtained at week 4, from a patient treated with tofacitinib. The receptors here all came from a human donor with alopecia areata.

This chain connects TRBV6-1 to TRBJ2-2; maybe TRBD2 (5 bases). The V end lost 4 bases, the J end lost 5 bases, and 8 bases lay between the germline ends. Germline lookup yields CDR1 MNHNS and CDR2 SASEGT. The CDR3 is made up of 13 amino acids. This CDR3 reads CASSVRGTGELFF. CDR3 nucleotide sequence: TGTGCCAGCAGTGTACGAGGGACCGGGGAGCTGTTTTTT.

The J gene is TRBJ1-2, the V gene TRBV29-1, with 7 bases that match TRBD1. The CDR3 extends over 14 amino acids. The germline CDR1 and CDR2 sequences are SQVTM and ANQGSEA. Trimming took 6 bases from V and 5 from J; bases not matched to a gene: 12. The CDR3 DNA reads as TGCAGCGTAACCCATATGGGGACAGAGTATGGCTACACCTTC. This sequence encodes CSVTHMGTEYGYTF.

This clone was counted between two and nine times. The chain combines TRBV15 with TRBJ2-5; D may be TRBD1 or TRBD2 (7 bases each). Per germline, CDR1 LNHNV and CDR2 YYDKDF (reference sequence). The CDR3 is made up of 17 amino acids. The V end was cut by 4 bases, the J end by 3 bases, with 21 bases between. DNA of the CDR3: TGTGCCACCAGCACCCAGGGGGGCGGGGGCTGGGAAGAGACCCAGTACTTC. Translation gives CATSTQGGGGWEETQYF.

There are a few counts of this clone. The chain has TRBV10-3 and TRBJ2-1, with D uncertain. The CDR3 length is 12 residues. Trimming took off 3 bases at V and 13 bases at J, with 13 bases between the two ends. Germline CDR1 is ENHRY and CDR2 is SYGVKD. Here the CDR3 DNA reads TGTGCCATCAGTGATCAGCCCCGACTCCAGTTCTTC. It translates to CAISDQPRLQFF.

This CDR3 is CSVEVSVKQFF. Written as DNA, the CDR3 is TGCAGCGTTGAAGTGTCGGTTAAGCAGTTCTTC. V and J are TRBV29-1 and TRBJ2-1; D is unresolved. The CDR3 has 11 residues. V was clipped by 1 base and J by 11 bases, with 9 bases between them. The V gene's germline CDR1 is SQVTM and CDR2 ANQGSEA.

The chain recombines TRBV5-1 with TRBJ2-1; TRBD2 aligns across 8 bases. Trimming took 4 bases from V and 0 from J; bases not matched to a gene: 6. The germline CDR1 and CDR2 sequences are SGHRS and YFSETQ. This CDR3 has 16 amino acids. The CDR3: CASSPLGTSSYNEQFF. Here the CDR3 DNA reads TGCGCCAGCAGCCCCCTGGGGACTAGCTCCTACAATGAGCAGTTCTTC.

This clone has just a few counts. The chain recombines TRBV5-1 with TRBJ1-6; the match to TRBD1 covers 10 bases. There are 16 residues in the CDR3. CDR1 and CDR2 (germline): SGHRS, YFSETQ. After removal of 4 bases from V and 7 bases from J, the junction contained 8 bases not matched to a gene. The CDR3, as DNA: TGCGCCAGCAGCCTACGGATGGGACAGGGGAATTCACCCCTCCACTTT. It specifies CASSLRMGQGNSPLHF.

The chain is built from TRBV7-8 and TRBJ2-7; the D is unclear. Trimming took 0 bases from V and 2 from J, leaving 8 bases between them. From germline, CDR1 is SGHVS and CDR2 FQNEAQ. There are 14 residues in the CDR3. CDR3 in amino acids: CASSLATSPYEQYF. DNA for the CDR3: TGTGCCAGCAGCTTAGCGACCAGCCCCTACGAGCAGTACTTC.

In this sample, this clone turned up a few times. The chain carries TRBV4-2 and TRBJ1-5; D possibly corresponds to TRBD1 (5 bases). This CDR3 has 15 residues. Trimming shortened V by 3 bases and J by 3 bases, and 12 bases separated the two germline ends. The germline CDR1 and CDR2 sequences are LGHNA and YNFKEQ. The CDR3 DNA is TGTGCCAGCAGCCAGGGGGGAGACTCCAATCAGCCCCAGCATTTT. Translation: CASSQGGDSNQPQHF.

J is TRBJ2-3 and V is TRBV25-1; D unresolved. The CDR3 is made up of 13 amino acids. Trimming stripped 8 bases from V and 1 base from J, with 10 bases between. Germline CDR1 reads MGHDK; CDR2 reads SYGVNS. The CDR3 loop is CASAGVGTDTQYF. DNA for the CDR3: TGTGCCAGCGCTGGGGTGGGCACAGATACGCAGTATTTT.

The V call is TRBV4-3, the J call TRBJ2-4; a weak D match, TRBD2 (7 bases). Trimming took 0 bases from V and 8 from J, leaving 14 bases between them. In germline, CDR1 is LGHNA, CDR2 YSLEER. This CDR3 region has 15 residues. DNA for the CDR3: TGCGCCAGCAGCCAAGAACAGGGAGGGAACGACATTCAGTACTTC. Protein product: CASSQEQGGNDIQYF.

V is TRBV4-1 and J is TRBJ2-2; TRBD1 might be the D (5 bases). CDR3 length: 17 residues. The V gene lost 1 base and the J gene lost 6 bases, with 18 bases spanning the gap. Germline V CDR1 and CDR2: MGHRA, YSYEKL. The CDR3 bases are TGCGCCAGCAGCCAAGTCGCTACAGGCCGAGGACCCGGGGAGCTGTTTTTT. It translates to CASSQVATGRGPGELFF.

The chain has TRBV9 and TRBJ2-2; 7 bases fit TRBD2. Germline CDR1 reads SGDLS; CDR2 reads YYNGEE. V lost 6 bases, J lost 8 bases, and 7 bases stayed unmatched. CDR3 length: 13 amino acids. CDR3 in DNA: TGTGCCAGCAACCTAGCGGAAGGAGGGGAGCTGTTTTTT. This translates into CASNLAEGGELFF.

The chain recombines TRBV7-9 with TRBJ1-2; D is ambiguous. The length of the CDR3 is 13 residues. Germline-derived CDR1 and CDR2 are SEHNR and FQNEAQ (reference sequence). The V end was cut by 1 base, the J end by 6 bases, with 9 bases between. CDR3 nucleotides: TGTGCCAGCAGCTTAGTGGGGAAGGATGGCTACACCTTC. As protein: CASSLVGKDGYTF.

The chain is built from TRBV25-1 and TRBJ2-3, with D perhaps TRBD1 (5 bases). This CDR3 comprises 15 residues. Looked up from germline, CDR1 is MGHDK and CDR2 is SYGVNS. V was trimmed by 4 bases and J by 0 bases, leaving 11 bases between them. CDR3 loop: CASSAAQGSTDTQYF. The CDR3 DNA follows: TGTGCCAGCAGTGCAGCCCAGGGTAGCACAGATACGCAGTATTTT.

This chain links TRBV4-1 with TRBJ1-1, with 7 positions matching TRBD1. The J segment lost 9 bases and the V segment lost 1 base, leaving 17 bases of the junction unmatched. The CDR3 is 17 amino acids. CDR1 and CDR2 from the germline V gene are MGHRA and YSYEKL. The CDR3 DNA sequence: TGCGCCAGCAGCCAAGCATTAGGGGATCCGTCGGGACAGAAAGCTTTCTTT. This encodes CASSQALGDPSGQKAFF.

This clone has only a few counts. V usage is TRBV6-5 and J usage is TRBJ2-3; D is uncertain. Trimming pared 6 bases from V and 2 bases from J, leaving 9 bases between. Germline V lookup: CDR1 MNHEY, CDR2 SVGAGI. The CDR3 consists of 13 residues. This chain's CDR3 is CASRRTPTDTQYF. In DNA, the CDR3 is TGTGCCAGCAGGCGGACGCCCACAGATACGCAGTATTTT.

The genes are TRBV7-2 and TRBJ2-3; D gene unclear. V was cut by 3 bases and J by 4 bases, with 14 bases left in between. From germline, CDR1 is SGHTA and CDR2 FQGNSA. CDR3 size: 15 residues. The chain's CDR3 is CASSFSGVLADTQYF. The DNA of the CDR3 is TGTGCCAGCAGCTTTTCTGGGGTTCTAGCAGATACGCAGTATTTT.

This clone was found a few times. This chain uses TRBV14 with TRBJ1-1; D ambiguous. V gave up 2 bases and J gave up 11 bases, with 18 bases separating them. This CDR3 is 14 amino acids long. The germline V gene encodes CDR1 SGHDN and CDR2 FVKESK. As DNA, the CDR3 is TGTGCCAGCAGCCAACAAGGCCCCCTAGGGTCTGCTTTCTTT. As protein: CASSQQGPLGSAFF.

The chain combines TRBV7-2 with TRBJ1-2, with D possibly being TRBD1 (6 bases). Trimming left V 5 bases short and J 4 bases short, with 17 bases between. The CDR3 totals 15 residues. Germline-derived CDR1 and CDR2 are SGHTA and FQGNSA. Here the CDR3 reads CASSPNTDSFYGYTF. CDR3 in DNA: TGTGCCAGCAGCCCGAACACGGACAGTTTCTATGGCTACACCTTC.